This record covers a single T cell receptor beta chain. This entry is derived from a study of blood T cell repertoires in COVID-19. The overall study: Researchers got acute and convalescent COVID-19 samples from the United States, Italy and Spain. Nucleic acid was either cDNA or gDNA, and it came from T cells, B-cell-depleted T cells, or PBMCs.

Germline CDR1 WNHNN, CDR2 SYGVQD (reference sequence). This CDR3 has 17 amino acids. Trimming at V came to 6 bases and at J to 8 bases, leaving 14 bases not matched to a gene. As originally analysed: Nucleated cell counts were estimated from reference gene primer amplification. TCRdb keeps only in-frame clones here, not all; method: immunoSEQ multiplex PCR. V and J calls and clone size follow that table, whereas D and trimming were derived from the DNA. The data hold 150,000 or so clones, with about four fifths observed a single time. The sample comprised peripheral blood. The rearrangement uses TRBV10-1 and TRBJ2-1; TRBD2 agrees at 12 bases. This clonotype was obtained from a woman in her 70s with acute or convalescent COVID-19. This CDR3 is CASSPTSGRTFGYEQFF. The CDR3 DNA is TGCGCCAGCAGCCCCACTAGCGGGAGGACCTTTGGTTATGAGCAGTTCTTC.